This is a list of T cell receptor beta chains from one sample in a study of identical twins. A single record per CDR3 protein comes from TCRdb applying MiXCR to the 5' RACE reads. The sample holds nearly 650,000 distinct CDR3 sequences, just over 7% seen once. These same data were also listed under a study on yellow fever vaccine responses in identical twins.

The sequenced material came from PBMCs. The receptors stem from a woman aged 18 to 35 in good health. Both conserved end residues are trimmed from each CDR3. The D gene is left open where the match is weak.

v_call d_call cdr3_aa
TRBV12-3/TRBV12-4 NA ASSARDLGSEKLF
TRBV7-8 TRBD2 ASSFLAGGTTGELF
TRBV12-3/TRBV12-4 TRBD1 ASSLVGTGRDEQY
TRBV5-1 NA ASSDQMNTGELF
TRBV7-9 NA ASSLQNANYGYT
TRBV7-6 TRBD1 ASSFFLGQGVNEQF
TRBV29-1 NA SVEVVGANVLT
TRBV7-9 NA ASSSPIGTLTYEQY
TRBV20-1 TRBD1 SARAWDSENSPLH
TRBV11-2 NA ASTLPGSDTQY
TRBV5-1 TRBD2 ASSWTSGTTYEQY
TRBV29-1 NA SVEWGVSGNTIY
TRBV19 NA ASTPVGASTDTQY
TRBV7-9 TRBD2 ASSPRVAGPQETQY
TRBV5-1 TRBD2 ASSSSGSSYNEQF
TRBV28 TRBD2 ASRDYRITDTQY
TRBV29-1 NA SVDATAYT
TRBV5-1 NA ASSLSLEDTQY